This T cell receptor beta chain was found in a study of identifying expanded T cells in peripheral blood. Study-wide results and limits: Approximately two-week clone count variance significantly increased as total template count grew. Over approximately two and four weeks, about 15 and 19 clones changed, versus approximately 1.2 between replicates.

Healthy donors had no documented immune events, such as infections, while sampled. About this clone: Its antigen remains unknown.

CDR1 and CDR2 from the germline V gene are SGHNT and YYREEE (reference sequence). The CDR3 length is 18 residues. V lost 5 bases, J lost 0 bases, and 24 bases lay in between. Profiling relied on immunoSEQ multiplex PCR, and the TCRdb table lists in-frame clones only, not all of them. Of about 94,000 clones in the sample, around 90% were seen once. V and J are TRBV5-4 and TRBJ2-7, with D possibly being TRBD1 or TRBD2 (5 bases each). This TCR was recovered from a person aged 18-70 years in good health. Sequencing input: blood. The CDR3 loop is CASSFTRGDVRSSYEQYF. For the CDR3, the DNA is TGTGCCAGCAGTTTTACTAGGGGTGATGTTAGGAGCTCCTACGAGCAGTACTTC.